This T cell receptor (beta chain) originates from a study of blood T cell repertoires in COVID-19. Study background: From the United States, Italy and Spain came samples of acute and convalescent COVID-19. T cells, B-cell-depleted T cells, or PBMCs supplied cDNA or gDNA.

This clone appeared a single time. As processed by the authors: Amplified reference gene primers provided the basis for estimating nucleated cell counts. Clones were sequenced by immunoSEQ multiplex PCR, and TCRdb holds only the in-frame ones, with some missing. V and J calls and clone size follow that table, whereas D and trimming were derived from the DNA. The profile shows about 240,000 clones, more than 70% of them singletons. The TCR originated in a woman aged 40-49 years who had recovered from COVID-19. The sequencing sample was made of peripheral blood.

The CDR3 nucleotides are TGTGCCAGCAGCTCCGCCACCGGGACTAGGCAAGAGACCCAGTACTTC. Protein: CASSSATGTRQETQYF. V and J are TRBV7-6 and TRBJ2-5; 8 nucleotides line up with TRBD2. CDR3 length: 16 amino acids. Germline CDR1 reads SGHVS; CDR2 reads FNYEAQ. V shed 4 bases and J 2 bases; nucleotides not matched to a gene: 9.